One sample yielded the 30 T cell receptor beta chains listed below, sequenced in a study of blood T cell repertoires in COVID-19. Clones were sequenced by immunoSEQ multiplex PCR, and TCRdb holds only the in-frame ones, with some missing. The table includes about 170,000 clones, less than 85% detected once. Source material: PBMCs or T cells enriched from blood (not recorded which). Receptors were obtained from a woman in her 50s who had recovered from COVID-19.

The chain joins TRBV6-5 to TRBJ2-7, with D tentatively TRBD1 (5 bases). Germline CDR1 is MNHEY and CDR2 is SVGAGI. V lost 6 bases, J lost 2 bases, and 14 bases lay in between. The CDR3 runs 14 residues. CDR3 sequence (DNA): TGTGCCAGCAGAGCTACAGGCACTACCTACGAGCAGTACGTC. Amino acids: CASRATGTTYEQYV.

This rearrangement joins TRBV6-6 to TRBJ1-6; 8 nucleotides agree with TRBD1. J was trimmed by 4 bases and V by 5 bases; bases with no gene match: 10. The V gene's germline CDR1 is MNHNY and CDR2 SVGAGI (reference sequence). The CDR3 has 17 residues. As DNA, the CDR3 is TGTGCCAGCAGTCCGGACAGGGCCTTACTTTATAATTCACCCCTCCACTTT. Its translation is CASSPDRALLYNSPLHF.

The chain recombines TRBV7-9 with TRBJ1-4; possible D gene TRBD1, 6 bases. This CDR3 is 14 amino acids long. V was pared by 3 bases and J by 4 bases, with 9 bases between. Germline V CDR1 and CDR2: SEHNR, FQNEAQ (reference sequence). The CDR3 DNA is TGTGCCAGCAGCTTGGCCAGGGGTAATGAAAAACTGTTTTTT. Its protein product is CASSLARGNEKLFF.

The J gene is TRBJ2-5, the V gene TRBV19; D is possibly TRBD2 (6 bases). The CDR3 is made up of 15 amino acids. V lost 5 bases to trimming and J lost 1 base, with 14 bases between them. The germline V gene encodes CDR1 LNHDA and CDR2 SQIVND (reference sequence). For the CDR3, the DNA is TGTGCCAGTAGTTCCTTCAGGGAGGCCCAAGAGACCCAGTACTTC. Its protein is CASSSFREAQETQYF.

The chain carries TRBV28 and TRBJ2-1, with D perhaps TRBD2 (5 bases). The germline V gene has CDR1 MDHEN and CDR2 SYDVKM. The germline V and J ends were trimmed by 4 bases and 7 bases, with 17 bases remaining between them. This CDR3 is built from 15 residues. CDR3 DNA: TGTGCCAGCAGTTCTTCCGCTGAGGGAGAGAATGAGCAGTTCTTC. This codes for CASSSSAEGENEQFF.

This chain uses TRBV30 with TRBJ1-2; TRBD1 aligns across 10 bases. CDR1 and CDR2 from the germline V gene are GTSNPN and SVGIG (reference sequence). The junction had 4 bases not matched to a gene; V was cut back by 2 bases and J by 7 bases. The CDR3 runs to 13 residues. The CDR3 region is CAWSPGQGSGYTF. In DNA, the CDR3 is TGTGCCTGGAGTCCGGGACAGGGGAGTGGCTACACCTTC.

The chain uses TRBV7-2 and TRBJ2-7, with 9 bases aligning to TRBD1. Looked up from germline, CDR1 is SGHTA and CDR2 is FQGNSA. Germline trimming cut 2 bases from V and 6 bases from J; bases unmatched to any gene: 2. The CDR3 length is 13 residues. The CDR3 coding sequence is TGTGCCAGCAGCTTATTACAGGGGGCCGAGCAGTACGTC. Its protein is CASSLLQGAEQYV.

CDR3 residues: CASSLDSYQPQHF. The CDR3 DNA follows: TGTGCCAGCAGTCTGGACAGCTATCAGCCCCAGCATTTT. This sequence joins TRBV9 and TRBJ1-5, with D maybe TRBD1 (6 bases). The V end lost 5 bases, the J end lost 5 bases, and 11 bases lay between the germline ends. Germline V gene lookup returns CDR1 SGDLS and CDR2 YYNGEE. This CDR3 comprises 13 residues. Using reference TRBV9 and TRBJ1-5 for the parts outside the CDR3, the full variable domain is DSGVTQTPKHLITATGQRVTLRCSPRSGDLSVYWYQQSLDQGLQFLIQYYNGEERAKGNILERFSAQQFPDLHSELNLSSLELGDSALYFCASSLDSYQPQHFGDGTRLSIL.

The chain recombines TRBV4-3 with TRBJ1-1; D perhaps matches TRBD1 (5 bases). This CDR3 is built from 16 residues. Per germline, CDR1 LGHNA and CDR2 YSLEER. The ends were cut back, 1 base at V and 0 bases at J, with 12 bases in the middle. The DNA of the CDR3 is TGCGCCAGCAGCCAAGCGCTTGGACACTTGAACACTGAAGCTTTCTTT. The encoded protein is CASSQALGHLNTEAFF.

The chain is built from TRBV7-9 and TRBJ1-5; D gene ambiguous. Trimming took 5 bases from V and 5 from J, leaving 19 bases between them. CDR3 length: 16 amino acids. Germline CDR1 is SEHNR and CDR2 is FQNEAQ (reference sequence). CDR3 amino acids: CASSPGDLLIDQPQHF. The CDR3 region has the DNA TGTGCCAGCAGCCCCGGGGATTTACTAATTGATCAGCCCCAGCATTTT.

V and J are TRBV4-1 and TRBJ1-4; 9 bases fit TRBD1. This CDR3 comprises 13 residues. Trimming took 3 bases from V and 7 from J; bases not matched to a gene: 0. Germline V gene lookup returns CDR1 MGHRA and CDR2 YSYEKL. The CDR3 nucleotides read TGCGCCAGCAGCCAGGGACAGGGTGAAAAACTGTTTTTT. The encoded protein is CASSQGQGEKLFF.

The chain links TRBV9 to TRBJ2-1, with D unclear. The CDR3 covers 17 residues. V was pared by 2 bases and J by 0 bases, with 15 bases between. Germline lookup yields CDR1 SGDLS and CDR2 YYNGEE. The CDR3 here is CASSVSYSESSYNEQFF. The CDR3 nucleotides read TGTGCCAGCAGCGTCTCTTACAGTGAGAGCTCCTACAATGAGCAGTTCTTC.

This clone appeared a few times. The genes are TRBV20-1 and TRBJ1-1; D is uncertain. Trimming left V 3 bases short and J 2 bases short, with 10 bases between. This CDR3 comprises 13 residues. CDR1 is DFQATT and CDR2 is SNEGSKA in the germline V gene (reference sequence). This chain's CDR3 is CSASSQFNTEAFF. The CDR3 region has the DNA TGCAGTGCTAGTTCTCAGTTTAACACTGAAGCTTTCTTT.

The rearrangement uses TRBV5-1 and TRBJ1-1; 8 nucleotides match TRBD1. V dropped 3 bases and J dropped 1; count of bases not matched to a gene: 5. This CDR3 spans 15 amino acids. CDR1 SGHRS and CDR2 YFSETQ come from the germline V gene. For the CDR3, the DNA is TGCGCCAGCAGCTCCCGGGGGACAGGGAACACTGAAGCTTTCTTT. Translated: CASSSRGTGNTEAFF. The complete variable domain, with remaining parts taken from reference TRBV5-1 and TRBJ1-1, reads KAGVTQTPRYLIKTRGQQVTLSCSPISGHRSVSWYQQTPGQGLQFLFEYFSETQRNKGNFPGRFSGRQFSNSRSEMNVSTLELGDSALYLCASSSRGTGNTEAFFGQGTRLTVV.

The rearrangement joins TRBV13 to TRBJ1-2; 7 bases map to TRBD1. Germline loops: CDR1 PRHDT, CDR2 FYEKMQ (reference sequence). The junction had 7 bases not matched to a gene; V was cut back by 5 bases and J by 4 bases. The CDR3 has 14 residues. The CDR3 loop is CASSLAGGFYGYTF. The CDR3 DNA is TGTGCCAGCAGCCTGGCAGGGGGGTTCTATGGCTACACCTTC.

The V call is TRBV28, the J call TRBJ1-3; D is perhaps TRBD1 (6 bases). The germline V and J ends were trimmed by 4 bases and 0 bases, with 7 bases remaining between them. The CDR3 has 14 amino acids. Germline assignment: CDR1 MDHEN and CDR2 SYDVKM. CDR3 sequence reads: CASSSGDSGNTIYF. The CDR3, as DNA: TGTGCCAGCAGTTCAGGGGACTCTGGAAACACCATATATTTT.

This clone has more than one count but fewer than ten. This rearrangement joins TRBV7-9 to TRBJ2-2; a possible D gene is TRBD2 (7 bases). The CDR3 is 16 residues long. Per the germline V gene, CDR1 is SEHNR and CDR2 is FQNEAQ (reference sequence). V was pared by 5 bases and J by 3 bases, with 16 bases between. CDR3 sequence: CASSPWGGEYTGELFF. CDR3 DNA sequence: TGTGCCAGCAGCCCCTGGGGGGGCGAATACACCGGGGAGCTGTTTTTT.

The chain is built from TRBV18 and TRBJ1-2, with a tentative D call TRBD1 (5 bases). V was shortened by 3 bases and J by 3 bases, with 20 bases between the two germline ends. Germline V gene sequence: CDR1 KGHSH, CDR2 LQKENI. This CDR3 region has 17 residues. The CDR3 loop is CASSPLRYSPGDYGYTF. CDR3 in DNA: TGTGCCAGCTCACCCCTTCGCTACAGCCCGGGGGACTATGGCTACACCTTC.

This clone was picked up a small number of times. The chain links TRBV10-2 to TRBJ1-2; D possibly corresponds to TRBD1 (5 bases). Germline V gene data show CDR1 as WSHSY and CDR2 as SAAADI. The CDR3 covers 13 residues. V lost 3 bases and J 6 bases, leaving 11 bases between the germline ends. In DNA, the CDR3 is TGCGCCAGCAGTGACCCAGGGATCGATGGCTACACCTTC. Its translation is CASSDPGIDGYTF.

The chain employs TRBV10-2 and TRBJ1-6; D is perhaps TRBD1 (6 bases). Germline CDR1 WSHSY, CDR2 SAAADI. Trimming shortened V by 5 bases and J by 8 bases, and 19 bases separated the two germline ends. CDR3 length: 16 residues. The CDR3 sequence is CASSQTGRSPYSPLHF. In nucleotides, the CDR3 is TGCGCCAGCAGTCAGACAGGCCGTTCTCCCTATTCACCCCTCCACTTT.

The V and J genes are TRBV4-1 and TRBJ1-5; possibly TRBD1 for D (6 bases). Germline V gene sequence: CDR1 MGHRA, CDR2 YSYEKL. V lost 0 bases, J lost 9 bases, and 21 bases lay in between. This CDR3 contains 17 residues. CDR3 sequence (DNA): TGCGCCAGCAGCCAAGATCCTGGACAGCCCGTGAGTAGGCCCCAGCATTTT. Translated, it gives CASSQDPGQPVSRPQHF.

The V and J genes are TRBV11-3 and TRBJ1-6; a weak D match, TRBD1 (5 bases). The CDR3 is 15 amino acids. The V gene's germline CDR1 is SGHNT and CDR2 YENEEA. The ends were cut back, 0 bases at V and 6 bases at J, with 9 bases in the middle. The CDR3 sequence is CASSLDSRGNSPLHF. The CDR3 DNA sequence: TGTGCCAGCAGCTTAGATTCTAGGGGTAATTCACCCCTCCACTTT.

This CDR3 reads CASSQPTTEAFF. CDR3 nucleotide sequence: TGTGCCAGCAGCCAACCGACAACCGAAGCTTTCTTT. J is TRBJ1-1 and V is TRBV3-1 (or the pseudogene TRBV3-2); D is unresolved. V was pared by 2 bases and J by 8 bases, with 9 bases between. Germline values: CDR1 LGHDT, CDR2 YNNKEL (reference sequence). There are 12 residues in the CDR3.

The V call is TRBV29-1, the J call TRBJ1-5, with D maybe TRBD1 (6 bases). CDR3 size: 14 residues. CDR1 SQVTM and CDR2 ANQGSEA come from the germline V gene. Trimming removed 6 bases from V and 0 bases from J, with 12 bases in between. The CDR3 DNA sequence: TGCAGCGTCAAGGACAGTAATAGCAATCAGCCCCAGCATTTT. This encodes CSVKDSNSNQPQHF.

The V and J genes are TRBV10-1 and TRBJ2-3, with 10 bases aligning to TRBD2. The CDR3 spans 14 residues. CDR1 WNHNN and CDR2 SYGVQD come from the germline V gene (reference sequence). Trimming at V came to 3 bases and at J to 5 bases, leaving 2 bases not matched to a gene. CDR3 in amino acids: CASSDSGRGDTQYF. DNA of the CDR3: TGCGCCAGCAGTGACAGCGGGAGGGGAGATACGCAGTATTTT.

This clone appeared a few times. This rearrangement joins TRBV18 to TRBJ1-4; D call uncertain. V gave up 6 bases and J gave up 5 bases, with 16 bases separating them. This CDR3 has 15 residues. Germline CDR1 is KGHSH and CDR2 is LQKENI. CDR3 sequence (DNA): TGTGCCAGCTCCCCCGGGGAGGGATCGAATGAAAAACTGTTTTTT. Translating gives CASSPGEGSNEKLFF.

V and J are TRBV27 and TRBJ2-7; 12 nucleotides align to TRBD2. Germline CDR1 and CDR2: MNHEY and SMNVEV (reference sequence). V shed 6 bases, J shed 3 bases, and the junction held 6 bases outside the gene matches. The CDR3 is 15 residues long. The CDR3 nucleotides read TGTGCCAGCAGACCGCTAGCGGGGGGGAACTACGAGCAGTACGTC. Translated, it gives CASRPLAGGNYEQYV.

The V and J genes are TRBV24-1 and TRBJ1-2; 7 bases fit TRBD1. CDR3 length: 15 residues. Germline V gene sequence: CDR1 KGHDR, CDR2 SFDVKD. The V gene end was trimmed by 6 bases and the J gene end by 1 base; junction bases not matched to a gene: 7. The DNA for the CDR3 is TGTGCCACCAGTCCAGGGACAGAAATTAACTATGGCTACACCTTC. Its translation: CATSPGTEINYGYTF.

CDR3 nucleotide sequence: TGTGCCAGCAGTTTCGGTGAACTAGTGTATACGCAGTATTTT. This codes for CASSFGELVYTQYF. This chain connects TRBV27 to TRBJ2-3; D may be TRBD2 (5 bases). Germline assignment: CDR1 MNHEY and CDR2 SMNVEV (reference sequence). The CDR3 has 14 amino acids. V was cut by 3 bases and J by 7 bases, with 14 bases left in between.

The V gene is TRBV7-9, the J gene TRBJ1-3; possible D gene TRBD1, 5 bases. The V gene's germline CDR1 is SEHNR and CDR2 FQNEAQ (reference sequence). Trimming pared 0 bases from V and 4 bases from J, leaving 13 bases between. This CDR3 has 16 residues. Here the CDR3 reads CASSLAAGLMGNTIYF. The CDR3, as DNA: TGTGCCAGCAGCTTAGCTGCAGGGCTTATGGGAAACACCATATATTTT. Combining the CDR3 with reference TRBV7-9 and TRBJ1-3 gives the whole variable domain DTGVSQNPRHKITKRGQNVTFRCDPISEHNRLYWYRQTLGQGPEFLTYFQNEAQLEKSRLLSDRFSAERPKGSFSTLEIQRTEQGDSAMYLCASSLAAGLMGNTIYFGEGSWLTVV.